Listed below are T cell receptor beta chains from one sample, sequenced in a study of cytomegalovirus exposure and HLA in healthy donors. Produced via immunoSEQ multiplex PCR; TCRdb's table is partial and in-frame only. The sample contains some 130,000 clones, roughly three quarters of which appear only once. Input material: PBMCs. These TCRs come from a man in his forties or fifties in good health and CMV-seronegative. CDR3s include the opening cysteine and the closing phenylalanine or tryptophan. Each record gives: D gene, V gene, J gene, clone size, CDR3 DNA, CDR3 protein. The D gene is left open where the match is weak. Only part of the rows carry a size: once, few, many, or a class if the clone is expanded.

d_gene: TRBD1; v_gene: TRBV7-3; j_gene: TRBJ1-2; abundance: NA; CDR3nt: TGTGCCAGCAGCTTAATGGGGGACAGTACTTATGGCTACACCTTC; CDR3aa: CASSLMGDSTYGYTF
d_gene: TRBD1; v_gene: TRBV7-3; j_gene: TRBJ1-1; abundance: NA; CDR3nt: TGTGCCAGCAGCTTAACGCAGGGGGTAACTGAAGCTTTCTTT; CDR3aa: CASSLTQGVTEAFF
d_gene: TRBD2; v_gene: TRBV5-1; j_gene: TRBJ2-5; abundance: once; CDR3nt: TGCGCCAGCAGCTCGGGAAGCGGGGGGTCAACCCAGTACTTC; CDR3aa: CASSSGSGGSTQYF
d_gene: TRBD1; v_gene: TRBV27; j_gene: TRBJ1-2; abundance: NA; CDR3nt: TGTGCCAGCAGTTTTCTCGGACAGGGGGTCAGCGGCTATGGCTACACCTTC; CDR3aa: CASSFLGQGVSGYGYTF
d_gene: TRBD1; v_gene: TRBV11-2; j_gene: TRBJ1-3; abundance: NA; CDR3nt: TGTGCCAGCAGCTTAGGGGGACAGGGGAGGAACACCATATATTTT; CDR3aa: CASSLGGQGRNTIYF
d_gene: NA; v_gene: TRBV5-1; j_gene: TRBJ2-2; abundance: NA; CDR3nt: TGCGCCAGCAGCCGAGTTCGGTACAGGGACACCGGGGAGCTGTTTTTT; CDR3aa: CASSRVRYRDTGELFF
d_gene: TRBD1; v_gene: TRBV7-9; j_gene: TRBJ1-2; abundance: once; CDR3nt: TGTGCCAGCAGCCTCCAGGGGGGTGGCTACACCTTC; CDR3aa: CASSLQGGGYTF
d_gene: NA; v_gene: TRBV10-3; j_gene: TRBJ1-1; abundance: few; CDR3nt: TGTGCCATCAGTTCCAGGGATTACAACACTGAAGCTTTCTTT; CDR3aa: CAISSRDYNTEAFF
d_gene: NA; v_gene: TRBV7-9; j_gene: TRBJ1-1; abundance: NA; CDR3nt: TGTGCCAGCAGCTTAGTCGGTGAAGCTTTCTTT; CDR3aa: CASSLVGEAFF
d_gene: NA; v_gene: TRBV9; j_gene: TRBJ2-1; abundance: NA; CDR3nt: TGTGCCAGCAGCCAACCTATAACGGGCAATGAGCAGTTCTTC; CDR3aa: CASSQPITGNEQFF
d_gene: TRBD1; v_gene: TRBV28; j_gene: TRBJ2-7; abundance: NA; CDR3nt: TGTGCCAGCAGTTTACTCGGGACAGGGGGCCACGAGCAGTACTTC; CDR3aa: CASSLLGTGGHEQYF
d_gene: TRBD2; v_gene: TRBV7-6; j_gene: TRBJ2-7; abundance: NA; CDR3nt: TGTGCCAGCAGCTTAGTGTCTAGCGGCTCCTACGAGCAGTACTTC; CDR3aa: CASSLVSSGSYEQYF
d_gene: NA; v_gene: TRBV11-2; j_gene: TRBJ2-5; abundance: NA; CDR3nt: TGTGCCAGCAGCTTCTCCCCCCCTCCCAGGGAGACCCAGTACTTC; CDR3aa: CASSFSPPPRETQYF
d_gene: NA; v_gene: TRBV4-3; j_gene: TRBJ2-7; abundance: few; CDR3nt: TGCGCCAGCAGCTACTCCGCCGCTCTGGCAGGCCCCTACGAGCAGTACTTC; CDR3aa: CASSYSAALAGPYEQYF
d_gene: TRBD1; v_gene: TRBV6-1; j_gene: TRBJ2-5; abundance: NA; CDR3nt: TGTGCCAGCAGATCCACCACAGGGGGCGGCGAGACCCAGTACTTC; CDR3aa: CASRSTTGGGETQYF
d_gene: NA; v_gene: TRBV28; j_gene: TRBJ2-5; abundance: few; CDR3nt: TGTGCCAGCAGTAGGCCCGGAACAGGGAGAGAGACCCAGTACTTC; CDR3aa: CASSRPGTGRETQYF
d_gene: NA; v_gene: TRBV27; j_gene: TRBJ1-6; abundance: NA; CDR3nt: TGTGCCAGCAGTTTATCAGCACAGCCATTTAATTCACCCCTCCACTTT; CDR3aa: CASSLSAQPFNSPLHF
d_gene: TRBD1; v_gene: TRBV7-8; j_gene: TRBJ2-7; abundance: few; CDR3nt: TGTGCCAGCAGCAGAACGCAGGGGGCGGACGAGCAGTACTTC; CDR3aa: CASSRTQGADEQYF
d_gene: TRBD1; v_gene: TRBV28; j_gene: TRBJ1-1; abundance: NA; CDR3nt: TGTGCCAGCAGTACTCATACAGGGGGCACTGAAGCTTTCTTT; CDR3aa: CASSTHTGGTEAFF
d_gene: TRBD2; v_gene: TRBV5-5; j_gene: TRBJ2-5; abundance: NA; CDR3nt: TGTGCCAGCAGCTTGCAGGGAGGGGAGACCCAGTACTTC; CDR3aa: CASSLQGGETQYF
d_gene: NA; v_gene: TRBV25-1; j_gene: TRBJ1-3; abundance: NA; CDR3nt: TGTGCCAGCAGTGCGTTGCCTTTAGGGGGACCCTCTGGAAACACCATATATTTT; CDR3aa: CASSALPLGGPSGNTIYF
d_gene: TRBD2; v_gene: TRBV2; j_gene: TRBJ2-1; abundance: NA; CDR3nt: TGTGCCAGCAGTATGACTAGCGGGGGGGCCCATGAGCAGTTCTTC; CDR3aa: CASSMTSGGAHEQFF
d_gene: TRBD1; v_gene: TRBV6-1; j_gene: TRBJ1-2; abundance: NA; CDR3nt: TGTGCCAGCAGCTGGGGTCCGGGACAGGGCTCTGGCTACACCTTC; CDR3aa: CASSWGPGQGSGYTF
d_gene: NA; v_gene: TRBV20-1; j_gene: TRBJ2-7; abundance: NA; CDR3nt: TGCAGTGCTAGCTCGTACGGCGAGCAGTACTTC; CDR3aa: CSASSYGEQYF
d_gene: NA; v_gene: TRBV10-3; j_gene: TRBJ2-7; abundance: NA; CDR3nt: TGTGCCATCAGTGAAGCAGCGACAGCTACCTACGAGCAGTACTTC; CDR3aa: CAISEAATATYEQYF
d_gene: TRBD1; v_gene: TRBV4-1; j_gene: TRBJ1-4; abundance: NA; CDR3nt: TGCGCCAGCAGCCAACCGGGACAGGGACAGGAAAAACTGTTTTTT; CDR3aa: CASSQPGQGQEKLFF
d_gene: NA; v_gene: TRBV10-3; j_gene: TRBJ1-4; abundance: NA; CDR3nt: TGTGCCTCCCGCGGGTCCTTAGGGGAAAAACTGTTTTTT; CDR3aa: CASRGSLGEKLFF
d_gene: NA; v_gene: TRBV6-5; j_gene: TRBJ1-3; abundance: NA; CDR3nt: TGTGCCAGCAGTTACGGCAGGGGAGGAAACACCATATATTTT; CDR3aa: CASSYGRGGNTIYF
d_gene: TRBD2; v_gene: TRBV14; j_gene: TRBJ2-7; abundance: NA; CDR3nt: TGTGCCAGCAGCCCTTGGACTAGCGGGGGCTACTACTCCTACGAGCAGTACTTC; CDR3aa: CASSPWTSGGYYSYEQYF
d_gene: NA; v_gene: TRBV28; j_gene: TRBJ1-4; abundance: NA; CDR3nt: TGTGCCAGCAGTTGGGGGCAGGGCCCCCAGTATGAAAAACTGTTTTTT; CDR3aa: CASSWGQGPQYEKLFF
d_gene: TRBD1; v_gene: TRBV19; j_gene: TRBJ2-2; abundance: NA; CDR3nt: TGTGCCAGTAGGCACACCGCCGCAGGGGGCAACACCGGGGAGCTGTTTTTT; CDR3aa: CASRHTAAGGNTGELFF
d_gene: NA; v_gene: TRBV7-6; j_gene: TRBJ2-1; abundance: NA; CDR3nt: TGTGCCAGCAGCTTGTCTTACAATGAGCAGTTCTTC; CDR3aa: CASSLSYNEQFF
d_gene: TRBD1; v_gene: TRBV7-9; j_gene: TRBJ1-4; abundance: NA; CDR3nt: TGTGCCAGCAGCCAGGGACAGGGTTACTCTAATGAAAAACTGTTTTTT; CDR3aa: CASSQGQGYSNEKLFF
d_gene: TRBD1; v_gene: TRBV11-3; j_gene: TRBJ1-2; abundance: NA; CDR3nt: TGTGCCAGCAGCTTAGCCCTCCAGGGGGCGCTTTATGGCTACACCTTC; CDR3aa: CASSLALQGALYGYTF
d_gene: TRBD2; v_gene: TRBV6-5; j_gene: TRBJ2-1; abundance: NA; CDR3nt: TGTGCCAGCAGTTCCTTTCCCGGGACTAGCCGCAATGAGCAGTTCTTC; CDR3aa: CASSSFPGTSRNEQFF
d_gene: NA; v_gene: TRBV4-3; j_gene: TRBJ1-4; abundance: NA; CDR3nt: TGCGCCAGCAGCCAAGACGGGAGGAGGGAAAAACTGTTTTTT; CDR3aa: CASSQDGRREKLFF